A selection of T cell receptor beta chains follows, all from one sample in a study of blood T cell repertoires in COVID-19. Data came from immunoSEQ multiplex PCR; TCRdb stores just in-frame clones and leaves some out. Here the sample spans about 200,000 clones, 75% to 85% being singletons. Sequenced material: peripheral blood. These receptors were taken from a woman aged 70 to 79 with COVID-19, enrolled during active disease. Both conserved end residues are trimmed from each CDR3. The D gene is left open where the match is weak.

j_call	d_call	v_call	cdr3_aa
TRBJ2-1	NA	TRBV18	ASSPSGDYNEQF
TRBJ2-7	NA	TRBV10-3	AISESTAYEQY
TRBJ1-1	NA	TRBV19	ASSMRGALDTEAF
TRBJ1-2	TRBD1	TRBV6-9	ASSYSGQGIFYGYT
TRBJ1-1	NA	TRBV2	ASSEAMNTEAF
TRBJ2-7	TRBD2	TRBV11-1	ASSETSVSSYEQY
TRBJ1-2	NA	TRBV11-2	ASSLASTGIRFYGYT
TRBJ1-1	TRBD1	TRBV9	ASSSGQWNTEAF
TRBJ1-5	NA	TRBV21-1	ASSRCYSLGGASNQPQH
TRBJ2-1	TRBD2	TRBV7-8	ASGETSVYNEQF
TRBJ1-3	NA	TRBV14	ASSQSGNTIY
TRBJ1-1	NA	TRBV7-9	ASSLDGKGGTEAF
TRBJ2-7	NA	TRBV7-9	ASSLVGRAYEQY
TRBJ2-2	NA	TRBV5-4	ASSLDRARTGELF
TRBJ2-7	NA	TRBV10-3	AISGLAPSSYEQY
TRBJ1-2	TRBD1	TRBV2	ASSTPGQSYGYT
TRBJ2-1	NA	TRBV7-8	ASSPRRGQYEQF
TRBJ2-6	NA	TRBV7-9	ASSLERGNVLT
TRBJ2-1	TRBD2	TRBV5-3	ARSQLAGRLNEQF
TRBJ2-1	TRBD2	TRBV29-1	SVPTSGKTLSSYNEQF